This T cell receptor beta chain was sequenced for a study of T-cell reconstitution after alpha-beta-depleted transplantation in children. The V segment lost 1 base and the J segment 4 bases; nucleotides outside the gene matches: 7. The CDR3 spans 16 residues. Germline V lookup: CDR1 SGHVS, CDR2 FNYEAQ. Study-wide results and caveats: Fresh T-cell production supplied most of the T-cell counts and diversity seen one year after transplant. The study reportedly traced alpha-beta T cells about two months after transplant to several hundred expanded graft clones. The study traced high day-60 TCRbeta diversity in some patients to surviving recipient T cells and thymic progenitors.

This clonotype appeared many times. Its antigen is undetermined. Preparation of the TCRbeta library was carried out with unique molecular identifiers. Each CDR3 protein is one row after TCRdb ran MiXCR on the PCR reads. The table has 300,000 to 400,000 distinct CDR3 sequences, 16% seen once. The rearrangement joins TRBV7-6 to TRBJ2-1; 7 bases are a match to TRBD2. The sequence derives from a male patient between 2 and 10 years old who had a stem cell transplant for acute lymphoblastic leukemia, so the T cells may come from the graft donor. Sequences were derived from PBMCs, mostly from graft donor cells, sampled 360 days after TCRalphabeta/CD19-depleted stem cell transplant. The CDR3 DNA sequence: TGTGCCAGCAGCTTAGGGTCTAGCGGAGGATACAATGAGCAGTTCTTC. Translating gives CASSLGSSGGYNEQFF.